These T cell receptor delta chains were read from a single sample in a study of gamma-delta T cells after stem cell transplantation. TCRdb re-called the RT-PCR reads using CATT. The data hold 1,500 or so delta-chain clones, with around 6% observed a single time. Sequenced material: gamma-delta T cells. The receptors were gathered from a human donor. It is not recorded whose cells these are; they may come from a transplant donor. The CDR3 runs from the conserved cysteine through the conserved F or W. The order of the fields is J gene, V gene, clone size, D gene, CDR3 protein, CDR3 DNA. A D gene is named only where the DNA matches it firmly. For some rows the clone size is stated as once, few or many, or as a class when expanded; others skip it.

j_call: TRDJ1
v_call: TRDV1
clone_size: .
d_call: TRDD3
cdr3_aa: CALGGPGGYITDKLIF
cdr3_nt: TGTGCTCTTGGTGGACCTGGGGGATACATCACCGATAAACTCATCTTT

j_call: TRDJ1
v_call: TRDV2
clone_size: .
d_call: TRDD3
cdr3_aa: CACDTLLGDFDDKLIF
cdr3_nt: TGTGCCTGTGACACCCTACTGGGGGATTTTGATGATAAACTCATCTTT

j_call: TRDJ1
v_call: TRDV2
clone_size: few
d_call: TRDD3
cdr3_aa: CACDLLGLGDKVRYTDKLIF
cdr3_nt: TGTGCCTGTGACTTGTTGGGACTGGGGGATAAGGTCCGTTACACCGATAAACTCATCTTT

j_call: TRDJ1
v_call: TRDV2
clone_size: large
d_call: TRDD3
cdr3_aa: CACDTPRSWGTELYTDKLIF
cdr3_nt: TGTGCCTGTGACACCCCCCGTTCCTGGGGGACCGAATTGTACACCGATAAACTCATCTTT

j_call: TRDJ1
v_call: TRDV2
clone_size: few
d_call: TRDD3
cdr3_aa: CALLPLGVPYTDKLIF
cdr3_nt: TGTGCCCTGCTGCCGCTGGGGGTGCCGTACACCGATAAACTCATCTTT

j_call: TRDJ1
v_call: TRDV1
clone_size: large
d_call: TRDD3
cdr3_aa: CALGIAPERGYWGLGYTDKLIF
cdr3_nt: TGTGCTCTTGGGATCGCCCCGGAGCGGGGATACTGGGGCCTTGGGTACACCGATAAACTCATCTTT

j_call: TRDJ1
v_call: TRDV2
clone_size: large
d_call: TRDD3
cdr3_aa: CACDTGNWGIIPTDKLIF
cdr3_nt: TGTGCCTGTGACACCGGAAACTGGGGGATAATTCCCACCGATAAACTCATCTTT

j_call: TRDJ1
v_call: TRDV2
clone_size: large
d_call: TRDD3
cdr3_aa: CACDSLTGGADKLIF
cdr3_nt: TGTGCCTGTGACTCCCTAACTGGGGGTGCCGATAAACTCATCTTT

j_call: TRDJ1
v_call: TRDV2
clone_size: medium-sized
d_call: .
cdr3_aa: CACDSLTAGDKLIF
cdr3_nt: TGTGCCTGTGACTCGCTTACTGCTGGCGATAAACTCATCTTT

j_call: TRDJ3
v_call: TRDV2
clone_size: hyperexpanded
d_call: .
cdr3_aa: CACDTTADPLKWDTRQMFF
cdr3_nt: TGTGCCTGTGACACCACGGCGGATCCCCTCAAGTGGGACACCCGACAGATGTTTTTC